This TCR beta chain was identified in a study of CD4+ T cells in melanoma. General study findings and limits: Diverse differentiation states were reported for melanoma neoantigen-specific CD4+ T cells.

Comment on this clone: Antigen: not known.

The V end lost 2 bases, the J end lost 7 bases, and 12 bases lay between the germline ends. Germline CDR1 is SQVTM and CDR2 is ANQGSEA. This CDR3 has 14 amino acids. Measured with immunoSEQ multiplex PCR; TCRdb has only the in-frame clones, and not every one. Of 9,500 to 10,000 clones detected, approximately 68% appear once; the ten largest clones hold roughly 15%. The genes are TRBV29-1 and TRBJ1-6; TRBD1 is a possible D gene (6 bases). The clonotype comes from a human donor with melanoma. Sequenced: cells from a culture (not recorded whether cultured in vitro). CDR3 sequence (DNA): TGCAGCGTTGAACGCGGGACACCCAATTCACCCCTCCACTTT. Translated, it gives CSVERGTPNSPLHF.